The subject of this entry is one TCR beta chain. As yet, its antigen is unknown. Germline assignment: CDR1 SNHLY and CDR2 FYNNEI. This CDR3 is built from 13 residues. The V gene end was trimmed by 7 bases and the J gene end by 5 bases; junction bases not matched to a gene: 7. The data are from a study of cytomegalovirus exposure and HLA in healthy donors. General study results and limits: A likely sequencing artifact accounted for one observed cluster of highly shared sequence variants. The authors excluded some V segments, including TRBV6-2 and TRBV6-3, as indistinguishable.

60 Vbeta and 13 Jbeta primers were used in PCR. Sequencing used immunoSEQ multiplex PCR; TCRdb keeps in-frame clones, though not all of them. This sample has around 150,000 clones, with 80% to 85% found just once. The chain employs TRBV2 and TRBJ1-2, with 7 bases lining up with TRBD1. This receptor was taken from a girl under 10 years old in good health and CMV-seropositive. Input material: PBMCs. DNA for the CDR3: TGTGCCAGCAAACGGGACAGAACTTATGGCTACACCTTC. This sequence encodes CASKRDRTYGYTF.